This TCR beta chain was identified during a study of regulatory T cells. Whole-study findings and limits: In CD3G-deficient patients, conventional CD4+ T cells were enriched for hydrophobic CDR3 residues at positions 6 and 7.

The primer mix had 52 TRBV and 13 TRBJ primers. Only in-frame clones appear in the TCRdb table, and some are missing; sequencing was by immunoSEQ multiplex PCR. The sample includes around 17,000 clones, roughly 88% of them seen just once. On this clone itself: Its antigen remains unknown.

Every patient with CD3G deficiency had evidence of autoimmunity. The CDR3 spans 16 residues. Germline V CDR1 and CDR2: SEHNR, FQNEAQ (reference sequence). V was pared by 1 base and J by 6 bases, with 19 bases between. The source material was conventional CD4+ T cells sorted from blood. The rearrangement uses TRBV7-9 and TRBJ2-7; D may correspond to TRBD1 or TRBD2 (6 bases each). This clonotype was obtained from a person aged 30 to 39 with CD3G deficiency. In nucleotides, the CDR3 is TGTGCCAGCAGCTTAGGCCGTTTAGGGGGGCTCGGCGAGCAGTACTTC. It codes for CASSLGRLGGLGEQYF.